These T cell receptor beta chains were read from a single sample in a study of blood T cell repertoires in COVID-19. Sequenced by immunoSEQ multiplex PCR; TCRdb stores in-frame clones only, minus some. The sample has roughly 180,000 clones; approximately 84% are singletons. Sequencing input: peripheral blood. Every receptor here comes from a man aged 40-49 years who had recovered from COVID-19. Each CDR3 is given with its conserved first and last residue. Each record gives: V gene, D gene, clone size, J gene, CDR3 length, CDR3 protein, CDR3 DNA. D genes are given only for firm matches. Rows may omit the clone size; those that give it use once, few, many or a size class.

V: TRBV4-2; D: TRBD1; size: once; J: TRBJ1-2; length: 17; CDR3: CASSQEMTGQGAYGYTF; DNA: TGTGCCAGCAGCCAAGAAATGACGGGACAGGGCGCCTATGGCTACACCTTC
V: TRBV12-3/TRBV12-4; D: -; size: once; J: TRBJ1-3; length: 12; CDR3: CASSPRSRTIYF; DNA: TGTGCCAGCAGTCCCCGCAGTCGTACCATATATTTT
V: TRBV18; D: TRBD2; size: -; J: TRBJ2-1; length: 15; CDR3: CASSPGLAGVSEQFF; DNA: TGTGCCAGCTCACCGGGACTAGCGGGAGTCAGTGAGCAGTTCTTC
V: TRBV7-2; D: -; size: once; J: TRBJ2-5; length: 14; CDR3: CASSLTGREETQYF; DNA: TGTGCCAGCAGCTTAACAGGGAGGGAAGAGACCCAGTACTTC
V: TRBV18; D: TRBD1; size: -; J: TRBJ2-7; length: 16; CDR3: CASSPLDRGKLDEQYF; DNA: TGTGCCAGCTCACCCCTCGACAGGGGGAAATTGGACGAGCAGTACTTC
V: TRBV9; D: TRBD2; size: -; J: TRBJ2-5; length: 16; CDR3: CASSVEWRGGRETQYF; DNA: TGTGCCAGCAGCGTAGAGTGGCGGGGGGGTCGAGAGACCCAGTACTTC
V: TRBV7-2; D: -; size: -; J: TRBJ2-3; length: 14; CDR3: CATRASSGTDTQYF; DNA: TGTGCCACCCGGGCGTCTAGCGGCACAGATACGCAGTATTTT
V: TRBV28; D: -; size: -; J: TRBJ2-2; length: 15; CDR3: CASSLMPDRAGELFF; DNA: TGTGCCAGCAGTTTAATGCCGGATCGGGCCGGGGAGCTGTTTTTT
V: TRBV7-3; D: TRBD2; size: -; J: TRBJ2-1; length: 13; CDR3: CASSLGAGGEQFF; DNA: TGTGCCAGCAGCTTAGGGGCGGGAGGTGAGCAGTTCTTC
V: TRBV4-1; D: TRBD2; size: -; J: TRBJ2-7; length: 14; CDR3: CASSQVGRVYEQYF; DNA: TGCGCCAGCAGCCAAGTCGGGAGGGTCTACGAGCAGTACTTC
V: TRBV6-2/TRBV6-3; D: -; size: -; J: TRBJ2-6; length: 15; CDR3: CASSYEGAGANVLTF; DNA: TGTGCCAGCAGTTACGAAGGGGCTGGGGCCAACGTCCTGACTTTC
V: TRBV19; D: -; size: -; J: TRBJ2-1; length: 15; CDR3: CASSSHRETYNEQFF; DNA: TGTGCCAGTAGTTCACACAGGGAAACCTACAATGAGCAGTTCTTC
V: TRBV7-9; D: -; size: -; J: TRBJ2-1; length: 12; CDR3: CASSLSINEQFF; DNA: TGTGCCAGCAGCTTATCTATAAATGAGCAGTTCTTC